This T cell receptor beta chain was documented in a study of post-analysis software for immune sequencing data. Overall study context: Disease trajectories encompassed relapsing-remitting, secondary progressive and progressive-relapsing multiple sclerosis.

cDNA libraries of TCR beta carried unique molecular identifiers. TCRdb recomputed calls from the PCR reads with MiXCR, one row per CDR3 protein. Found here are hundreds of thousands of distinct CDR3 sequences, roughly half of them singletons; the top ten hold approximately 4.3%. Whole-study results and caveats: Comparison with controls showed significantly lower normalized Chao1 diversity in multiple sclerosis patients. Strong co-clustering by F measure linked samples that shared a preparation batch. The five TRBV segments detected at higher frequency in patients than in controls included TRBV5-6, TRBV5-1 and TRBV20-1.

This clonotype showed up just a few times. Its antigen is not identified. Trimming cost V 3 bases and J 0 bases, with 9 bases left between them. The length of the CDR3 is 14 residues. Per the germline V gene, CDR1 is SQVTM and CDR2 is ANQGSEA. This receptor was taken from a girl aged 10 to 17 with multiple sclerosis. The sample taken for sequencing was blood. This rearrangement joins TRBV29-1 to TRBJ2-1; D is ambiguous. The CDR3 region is CSVDLKGSYNEQFF. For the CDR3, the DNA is TGCAGCGTTGACTTGAAGGGCTCCTACAATGAGCAGTTCTTC.